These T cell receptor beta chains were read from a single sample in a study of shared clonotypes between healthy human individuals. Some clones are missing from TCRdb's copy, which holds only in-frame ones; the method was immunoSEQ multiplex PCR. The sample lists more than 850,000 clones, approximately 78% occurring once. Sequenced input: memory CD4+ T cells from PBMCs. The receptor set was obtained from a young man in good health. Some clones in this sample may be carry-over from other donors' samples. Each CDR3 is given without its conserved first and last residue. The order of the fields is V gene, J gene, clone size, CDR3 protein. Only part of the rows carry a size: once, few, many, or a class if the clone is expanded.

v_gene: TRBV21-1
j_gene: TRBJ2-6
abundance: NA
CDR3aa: ASSSPRPQGANVLT

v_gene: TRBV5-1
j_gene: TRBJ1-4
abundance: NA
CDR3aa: ASSLTGTGGGKLF

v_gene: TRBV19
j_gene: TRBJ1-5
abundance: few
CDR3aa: ASRTGQGSNQPQH

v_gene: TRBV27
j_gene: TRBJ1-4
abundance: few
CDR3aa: ASRGEREELL

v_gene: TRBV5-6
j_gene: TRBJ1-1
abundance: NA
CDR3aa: ASSWDRGSTEAF

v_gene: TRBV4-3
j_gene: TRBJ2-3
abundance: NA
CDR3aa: ASSQRLAGGSTDTQY

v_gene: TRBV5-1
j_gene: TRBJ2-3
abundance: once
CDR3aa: ASSPVGAGGPTDTQY

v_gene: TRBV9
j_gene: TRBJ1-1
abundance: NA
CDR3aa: ASSDPPGEVGTEAF

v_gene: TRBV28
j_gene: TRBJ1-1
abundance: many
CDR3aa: ASSSDRPEAF

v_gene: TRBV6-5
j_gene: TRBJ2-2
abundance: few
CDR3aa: ASSYSLEAAGELF

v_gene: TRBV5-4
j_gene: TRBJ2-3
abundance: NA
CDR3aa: ASSLITRYTDTQY

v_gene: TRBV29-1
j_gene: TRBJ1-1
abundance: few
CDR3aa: SVHRGNTEAF

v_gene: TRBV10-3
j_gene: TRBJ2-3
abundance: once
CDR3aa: ASPRVGVSTDTQY

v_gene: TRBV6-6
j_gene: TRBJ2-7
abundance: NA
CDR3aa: ASSYDVSYEQY

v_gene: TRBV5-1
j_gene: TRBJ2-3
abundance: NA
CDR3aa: ASRSQVAGTDTQY

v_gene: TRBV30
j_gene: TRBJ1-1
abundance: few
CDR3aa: AWSHGRTEAF

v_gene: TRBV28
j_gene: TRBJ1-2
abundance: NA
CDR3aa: ASSPMTGGGYGYT

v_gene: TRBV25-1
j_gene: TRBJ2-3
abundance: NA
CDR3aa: ASGWGGSDTQY

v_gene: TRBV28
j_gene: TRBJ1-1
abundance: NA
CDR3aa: ASSFVRSTEAF

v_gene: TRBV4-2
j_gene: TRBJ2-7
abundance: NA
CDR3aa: ASSQQLAGVNEQY

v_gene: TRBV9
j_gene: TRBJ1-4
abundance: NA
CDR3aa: ASSLEGNNEKLF

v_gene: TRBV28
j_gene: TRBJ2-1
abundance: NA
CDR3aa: ASSFGGRNYNEQF

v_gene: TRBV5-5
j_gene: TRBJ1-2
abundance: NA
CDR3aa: ASSFEVFSYGYT

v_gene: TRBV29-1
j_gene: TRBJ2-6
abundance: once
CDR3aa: SVVTPGKGSGANVLT

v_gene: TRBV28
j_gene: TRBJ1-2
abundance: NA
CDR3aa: ASSRDGIGDGYT

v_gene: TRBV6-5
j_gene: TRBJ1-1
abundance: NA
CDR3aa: ASTLDRWNTEAF

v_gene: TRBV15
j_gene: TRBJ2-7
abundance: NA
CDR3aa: ATRGLAGTYEQY

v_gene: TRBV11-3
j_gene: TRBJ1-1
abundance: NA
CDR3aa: ASSLTGRQNTEAF

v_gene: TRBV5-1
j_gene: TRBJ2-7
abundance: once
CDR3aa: ASSLTAVPYEQY

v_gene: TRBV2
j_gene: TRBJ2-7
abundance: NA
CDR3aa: ASSETYEQY

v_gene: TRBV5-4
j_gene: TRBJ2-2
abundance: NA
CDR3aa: ASSKGTSGSAGELF

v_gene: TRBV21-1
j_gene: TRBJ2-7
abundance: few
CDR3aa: ASSKGEWGRGSRYEQY

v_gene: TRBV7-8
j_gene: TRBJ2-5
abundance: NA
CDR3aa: ASSHSPRETQY

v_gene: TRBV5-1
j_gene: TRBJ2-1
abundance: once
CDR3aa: ASRTGGSYNEQF

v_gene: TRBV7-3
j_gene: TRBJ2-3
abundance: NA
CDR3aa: ASSPQGATDTQY

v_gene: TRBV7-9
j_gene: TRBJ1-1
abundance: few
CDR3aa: ASSLEQGGKAF

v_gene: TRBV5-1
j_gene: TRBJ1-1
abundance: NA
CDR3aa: ASSLVLDAEAF

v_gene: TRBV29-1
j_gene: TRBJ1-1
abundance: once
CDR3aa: SVVVGWENTEAF

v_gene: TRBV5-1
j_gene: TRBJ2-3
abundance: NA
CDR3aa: ASSLGGADTQY

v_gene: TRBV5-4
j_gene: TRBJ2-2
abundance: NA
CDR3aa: ASSSTNTGELF

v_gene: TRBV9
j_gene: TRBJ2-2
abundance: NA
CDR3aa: ASSVVQTAGELF

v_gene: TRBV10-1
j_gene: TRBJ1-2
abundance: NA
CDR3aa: ASSLLGQGASNYGYT

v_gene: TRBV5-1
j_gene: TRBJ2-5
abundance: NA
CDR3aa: ASSFSIAGFQETQY

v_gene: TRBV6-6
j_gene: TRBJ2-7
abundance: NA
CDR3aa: ASSPQATGGEQY

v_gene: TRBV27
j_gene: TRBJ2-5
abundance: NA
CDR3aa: ASSQRDQETQY

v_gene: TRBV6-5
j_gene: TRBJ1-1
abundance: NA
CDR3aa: ASTGANTEAF

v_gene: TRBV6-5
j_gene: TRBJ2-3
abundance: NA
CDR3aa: ASSWGQGAPDTQY